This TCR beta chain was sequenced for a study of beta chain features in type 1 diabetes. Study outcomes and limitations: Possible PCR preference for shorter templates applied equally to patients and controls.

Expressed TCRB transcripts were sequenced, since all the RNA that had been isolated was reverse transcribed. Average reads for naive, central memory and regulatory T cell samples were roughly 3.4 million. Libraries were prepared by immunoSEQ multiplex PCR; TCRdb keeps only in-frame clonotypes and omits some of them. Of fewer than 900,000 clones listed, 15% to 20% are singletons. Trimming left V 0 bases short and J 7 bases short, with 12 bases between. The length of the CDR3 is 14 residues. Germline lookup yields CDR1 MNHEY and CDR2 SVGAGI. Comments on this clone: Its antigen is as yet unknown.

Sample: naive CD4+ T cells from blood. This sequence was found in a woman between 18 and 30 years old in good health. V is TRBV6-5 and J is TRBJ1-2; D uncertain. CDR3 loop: CASSYSAVPSGYTF. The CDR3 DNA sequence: TGTGCCAGCAGTTACTCGGCGGTCCCCTCTGGCTACACCTTC.